The T cell receptor beta chain described here comes from a study of T cell responses to AZD1222 COVID-19 vaccine. CDR1 and CDR2 (germline): LGHDT, YNNKEL (reference sequence). The V and J ends lost 3 bases and 3 bases respectively, with 7 bases between them. The length of the CDR3 is 13 residues. Notes on the study in general: Dominant at 160-218 and 743-854, vaccine-associated CD4 TCRs also spanned spike. Repertoires were obtained only post-peak T cell response.

Generated by immunoSEQ multiplex PCR, the TCRdb table keeps only in-frame clones and is missing some. The sample gives about 150,000 clones, about nine tenths of which show up once; about 1.6% is in the top ten. A remark on this clone: Its antigen is still unknown.

This clonotype was sampled from an adult in good health. The chain couples TRBV3-1 (or the pseudogene TRBV3-2) to TRBJ2-3; unclear D gene. The source was peripheral blood, collected on day 0 of AZD1222 vaccination. The DNA for the CDR3 is TGTGCCAGCAGCCACAGCGTGACAGATACGCAGTATTTT. Translation gives CASSHSVTDTQYF.